This TCR beta chain was recovered during a study of Ad26.COV2.S vaccination and SARS-CoV-2 variants. Notes on this clone: What it binds is unknown.

The V end lost 4 bases, the J end lost 5 bases, and 12 bases lay between the germline ends. The CDR3 loop spans 13 amino acids. Germline assignment: CDR1 SGHRS and CDR2 YFSETQ. Treatment given: some 20 received Ad26.COV2.S at low or high dose, single or two shots; about five received placebo; per-sample allocation not given. At day 63 after the first vaccine or placebo injection, samples were drawn. This table comes from immunoSEQ multiplex PCR, and its TCRdb copy is limited to in-frame clones, with some not included. The sample gives 440,000 or so clones, around 92% of which show up once; under 2% is in the top ten. Study results and caveats: Vaccine and placebo recipients had similar non-spike TCR breadth.

The TCR comes from a person aged 18-65 years who received the Ad26.COV2.S COVID-19 vaccine or a placebo. V usage is TRBV5-1 and J usage is TRBJ2-5, with D unclear. Source: peripheral blood, taken in a trial of Ad26.COV2.S vaccine versus placebo. CDR3 region: CASSLLTAETQYF. The CDR3 nucleotides are TGCGCCAGCAGCCTGCTGACGGCGGAGACCCAGTACTTC.